A selection of T cell receptor beta chains follows, all from one sample in a study of shared clonotypes between healthy human individuals. Measured with immunoSEQ multiplex PCR; TCRdb has only the in-frame clones, and not every one. The sample includes 2 million to 2.5 million clones, 92% of them seen just once. Sequencing input: naive CD4+ T cells from PBMCs. The source of these receptors is a man between 18 and 35 years old in good health. Some clones in this sample may be carry-over from other donors' samples. The CDR3 runs from the conserved cysteine through the conserved F or W. The D gene is left open where the match is weak. A clone size is listed for some rows: how often the clone was seen (once, few, many), or a class if it is expanded.

V,J,D,size,DNA,CDR3
TRBV9,TRBJ2-7,TRBD1,NA,TGTGCCAGCAGCGTAACGGACAGGGGGCCTGACGAGCAGTACTTC,CASSVTDRGPDEQYF
TRBV7-9,TRBJ2-6,NA,NA,TGTGCCAGCGCTCTCAGCTCTGGGGCCAACGTCCTGACTTTC,CASALSSGANVLTF
TRBV11-2,TRBJ2-5,NA,NA,TGTGCCAGCAGCCTATGGACACCATACCAAGAGACCCAGTACTTC,CASSLWTPYQETQYF
TRBV7-3,TRBJ2-2,TRBD1,once,TGTGCCAGCAGCTCGACAGGGGAAATTACCGGGGAGCTGTTTTTT,CASSSTGEITGELFF
TRBV7-3,TRBJ1-2,NA,once,TGTGCCAGCAGCGAAGGACAGAACTATGGCTACACCTTC,CASSEGQNYGYTF
TRBV2,TRBJ1-5,NA,NA,TGTGCCAGCAGTGTAAGCCAGAATCAGCCCCAGCATTTT,CASSVSQNQPQHF
TRBV7-2,TRBJ2-5,NA,NA,TGTGCCAGCAGCTACGGGGGAGCCCGAAACCAAGAGACCCAGTACTTC,CASSYGGARNQETQYF
TRBV25-1,TRBJ2-1,NA,few,TGTGCCAGCAGTGGAGTTGCCTACAATGAGCAGTTCTTC,CASSGVAYNEQFF
TRBV18,TRBJ2-2,NA,NA,TGTGCCAGCTCACCTCCGGGAGCCCCGGACACCGGGGAGCTGTTTTTT,CASSPPGAPDTGELFF
TRBV6-1,TRBJ1-5,NA,NA,TGTGCCAGCAGTGACAGGGCCGGTCAGCCCCAGCATTTT,CASSDRAGQPQHF
TRBV30,TRBJ2-7,TRBD1,once,TGTGCCTGGAGCTTGGGGACAGGGGCCTACGAGCAGTACTTC,CAWSLGTGAYEQYF
TRBV6-6,TRBJ1-5,TRBD1,NA,TGTGCCAGCATCCTACAGGGGAGTCTTTTCCCCCAGCATTTT,CASILQGSLFPQHF
TRBV19,TRBJ1-1,NA,NA,TGTGCCACTGCGGGGGGGCTTCGGACTGAAGCTTTCTTT,CATAGGLRTEAFF
TRBV7-8,TRBJ2-1,TRBD2,NA,TGTGCCAGCAGCTTAAGAGCGGGAGGACCCCAATACAATGAGCAGTTCTTC,CASSLRAGGPQYNEQFF
TRBV13,TRBJ2-5,NA,NA,TGTGCCAGCAGCTTAAGGAGCCAAGAGACCCAGTACTTC,CASSLRSQETQYF
TRBV27,TRBJ2-3,NA,NA,TGTGCCAGCAGTTTATACGGGTCCACCCGGGGTACGCAGTATTTT,CASSLYGSTRGTQYF
TRBV11-2,TRBJ2-7,TRBD2,NA,TGTGCCAGCAGCTACCAGCGGGGCCCCTCCTACGAGCAGTACTTC,CASSYQRGPSYEQYF
TRBV25-1,TRBJ2-3,TRBD2,NA,TGTGCCAGCAGTGCCCTGCGTCGGGAGGAGGATACGCAGTATTTT,CASSALRREEDTQYF
TRBV4-2,TRBJ2-7,NA,NA,TGTGCCAGCAGCCAAGGAGAGGTTGTTTTTGGCGAGCAGTACTTC,CASSQGEVVFGEQYF
TRBV5-1,TRBJ2-1,NA,once,TGCGCCAGCAGCTTCCGAAGCTCCTACAATGAGCAGTTCTTC,CASSFRSSYNEQFF
TRBV4-1,TRBJ2-5,TRBD1,NA,TGCGCCAGCAGCCAATGGACAGGGACGGTAGAGACCCAGTACTTC,CASSQWTGTVETQYF
TRBV5-1,TRBJ1-1,NA,NA,TGCGCCAGCAGCCAGACAGAACAGAACACTGAAGCTTCCTTT,CASSQTEQNTEASF
TRBV5-5,TRBJ1-2,NA,NA,TGTGCCAGCAGCTTAGTGGGTTATGGCTACACCTTC,CASSLVGYGYTF
TRBV18,TRBJ2-3,TRBD2,NA,TGTGCCAGCTCACCATTGCGGGAGGGCCGGGATACGCAGTATTTT,CASSPLREGRDTQYF
TRBV2,TRBJ2-7,TRBD1,NA,TGTGCCAGCAGTGGGGACAGGGGCCAGGAGCAGTACTTC,CASSGDRGQEQYF
TRBV25-1,TRBJ2-5,NA,NA,TGTGCCAGCGGGGTCGGGGGACGAGAGACCCAGTACTTC,CASGVGGRETQYF
TRBV2,TRBJ2-5,TRBD2,NA,TGTGCCAGCAGTGCAGCGGGAGCCCGAGAGACCCAGTACTTC,CASSAAGARETQYF
TRBV10-3,TRBJ2-4,TRBD2,NA,TGTGCCATCAGTGAGTCGCTTTTAGCGGGAGGGCCTTCCAAAAACATTCAGTACTTC,CAISESLLAGGPSKNIQYF
TRBV2,TRBJ1-3,TRBD1,NA,TGTGCCAGCAGTATCCCGGGACAGGCGTACTCTGGAAACACCATATATTTT,CASSIPGQAYSGNTIYF
TRBV15,TRBJ2-3,NA,once,TGTGCCACCAGCAGATCCTATTGGGTCGCAGATACGCAGTATTTT,CATSRSYWVADTQYF
TRBV7-2,TRBJ2-7,NA,NA,TGTGCCAGCAGAATTCAGTCTCTTCGTGGCGAGCAGTACTTC,CASRIQSLRGEQYF
TRBV9,TRBJ1-4,NA,NA,TGTGCCAGCAGCGTAGCGACCCACAATGAAAAACTGTTTTTT,CASSVATHNEKLFF
TRBV2,TRBJ1-5,NA,NA,TGTGCCAGCAGTGAGTACCGCACTCAGCCCCAGCATTTT,CASSEYRTQPQHF
TRBV2,TRBJ2-3,TRBD2,NA,TGTGCCAGCCAAACTAGCGGGAATACGCAGTATTTT,CASQTSGNTQYF
TRBV6-5,TRBJ1-2,NA,NA,TGTGCCAGCAGTTACGCCGACAGGCGCACGGGCTACACCTTC,CASSYADRRTGYTF
TRBV29-1,TRBJ1-1,NA,NA,TGCAGCGTTGAACGCATTATGAACACTGAAGCTTTCTTT,CSVERIMNTEAFF
TRBV19,TRBJ1-4,NA,few,TGTGCCAGTAGTATTCCCCGGCCGGGAGGGCCTAATGAAAAACTGTTTTTT,CASSIPRPGGPNEKLFF
TRBV5-8,TRBJ2-2,NA,NA,TGTGCCAGCAGCTCGCGCAGGGGTACCGGGGAGCTGTTTTTT,CASSSRRGTGELFF
TRBV30,TRBJ2-1,TRBD2,NA,TGTGCCTGGGATCGGGGGGGAGGCTCCTACAATGAGCAGTTCTTC,CAWDRGGGSYNEQFF
TRBV7-8,TRBJ1-2,NA,once,TGTGCCAGCAGCCCCTCGGCCAGTTCCTATGGCTACACCTTC,CASSPSASSYGYTF
TRBV28,TRBJ1-5,NA,few,TGTGCCAGCAGTACGAATCAGCCCCAGCATTTT,CASSTNQPQHF
TRBV4-1,TRBJ2-5,NA,NA,TGCGCCAGCAGCCAAGAAGGGGCTCAGGAGACCCAGTACTTC,CASSQEGAQETQYF
TRBV4-2,TRBJ2-1,TRBD2,NA,TGTGCCAGCAGCCAAGATATCGGGACTAGCGCCCAGGGGTTCAATGAGCAGTTCTTC,CASSQDIGTSAQGFNEQFF
TRBV27,TRBJ2-5,TRBD2,NA,TGTGCCAGCAGCGGGATAGGAGCGGGAGGTTTGGAGACCCAGTACTTC,CASSGIGAGGLETQYF
TRBV28,TRBJ2-7,TRBD1,NA,TGTGCCAGCAGTCGGCCGGGACAGGGGCAGTACGAGCAGTACTTC,CASSRPGQGQYEQYF
TRBV2,TRBJ2-3,NA,once,TGTGCCAGCAGCCGGGGGGATACGCAGTATTTT,CASSRGDTQYF
TRBV28,TRBJ2-7,NA,once,TGTGCCAGCAGGCGCCCCGGACTCCTCTCCTACGAGCAGTACTTC,CASRRPGLLSYEQYF
TRBV27,TRBJ2-7,NA,NA,TGTGCCAGCAGTTTATCGCAAGACTTCTCCTACGAGCAGTACTTC,CASSLSQDFSYEQYF